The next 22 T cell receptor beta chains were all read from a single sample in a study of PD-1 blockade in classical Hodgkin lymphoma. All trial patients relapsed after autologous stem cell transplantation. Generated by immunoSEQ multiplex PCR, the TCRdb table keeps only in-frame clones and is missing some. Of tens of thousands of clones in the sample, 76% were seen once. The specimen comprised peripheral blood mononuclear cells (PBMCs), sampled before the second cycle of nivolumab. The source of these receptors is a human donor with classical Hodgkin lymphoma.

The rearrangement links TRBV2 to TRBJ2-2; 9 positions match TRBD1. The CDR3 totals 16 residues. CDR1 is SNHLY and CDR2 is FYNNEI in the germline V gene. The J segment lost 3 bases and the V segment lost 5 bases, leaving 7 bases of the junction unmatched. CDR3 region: CASSPLGTGHTGELFF. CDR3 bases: TGTGCCAGCAGTCCCCTGGGGACAGGGCACACCGGGGAGCTGTTTTTT.

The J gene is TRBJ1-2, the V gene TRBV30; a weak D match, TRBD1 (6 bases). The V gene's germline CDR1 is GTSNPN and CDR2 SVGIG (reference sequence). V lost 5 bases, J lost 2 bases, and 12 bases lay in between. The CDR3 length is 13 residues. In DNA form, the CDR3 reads TGTGCCTGGGCTATGGACAGAAACTATGGCTACACCTTC. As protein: CAWAMDRNYGYTF.

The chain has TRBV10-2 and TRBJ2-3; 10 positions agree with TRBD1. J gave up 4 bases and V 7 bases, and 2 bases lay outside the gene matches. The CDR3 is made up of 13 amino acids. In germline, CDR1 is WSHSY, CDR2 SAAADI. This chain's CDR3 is CASNGQGADTQYF. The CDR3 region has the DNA TGCGCCAGCAACGGACAGGGGGCAGATACGCAGTATTTT.

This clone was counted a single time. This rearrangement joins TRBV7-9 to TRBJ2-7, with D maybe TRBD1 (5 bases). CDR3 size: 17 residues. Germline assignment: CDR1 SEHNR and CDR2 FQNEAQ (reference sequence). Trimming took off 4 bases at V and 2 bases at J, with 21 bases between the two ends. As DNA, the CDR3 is TGTGCCAGCAGCTCTCAGGGTGGTGGATATAATCCCTACGAGCAGTACTTC. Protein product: CASSSQGGGYNPYEQYF.

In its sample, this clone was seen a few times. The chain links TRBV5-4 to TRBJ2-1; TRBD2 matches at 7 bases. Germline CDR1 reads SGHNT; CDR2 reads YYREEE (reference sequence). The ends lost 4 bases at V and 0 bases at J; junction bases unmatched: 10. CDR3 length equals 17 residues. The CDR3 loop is CASSRKASGDSYNEQFF. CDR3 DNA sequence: TGTGCCAGCAGCCGGAAAGCCAGCGGGGACTCCTACAATGAGCAGTTCTTC. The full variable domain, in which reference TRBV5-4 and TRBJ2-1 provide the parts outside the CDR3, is ETGVTQSPTHLIKTRGQQVTLRCSSQSGHNTVSWYQQALGQGPQFIFQYYREEENGRGNFPPRFSGLQFPNYSSELNVNALELDDSALYLCASSRKASGDSYNEQFFGPGTRLTVL.

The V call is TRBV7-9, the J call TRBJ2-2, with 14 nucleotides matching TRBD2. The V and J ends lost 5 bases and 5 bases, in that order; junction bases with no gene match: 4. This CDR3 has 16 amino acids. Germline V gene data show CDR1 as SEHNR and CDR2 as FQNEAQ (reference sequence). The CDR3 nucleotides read TGTGCCAGCAGCCAGGGACTAGCGGGGGCGACCGGGGAGCTGTTTTTT. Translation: CASSQGLAGATGELFF.

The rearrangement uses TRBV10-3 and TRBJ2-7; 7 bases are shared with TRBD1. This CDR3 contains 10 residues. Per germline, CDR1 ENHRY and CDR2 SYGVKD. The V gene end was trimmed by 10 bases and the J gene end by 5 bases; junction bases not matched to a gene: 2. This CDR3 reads CATGGDEQYF. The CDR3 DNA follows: TGTGCCACAGGGGGAGACGAGCAGTACTTC.

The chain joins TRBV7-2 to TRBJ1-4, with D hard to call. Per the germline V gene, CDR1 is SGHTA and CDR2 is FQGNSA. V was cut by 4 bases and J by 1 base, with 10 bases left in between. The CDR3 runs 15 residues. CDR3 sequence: CASSSQVGTNEKLFF. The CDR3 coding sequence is TGTGCCAGCAGCTCCCAGGTGGGAACTAATGAAAAACTGTTTTTT.

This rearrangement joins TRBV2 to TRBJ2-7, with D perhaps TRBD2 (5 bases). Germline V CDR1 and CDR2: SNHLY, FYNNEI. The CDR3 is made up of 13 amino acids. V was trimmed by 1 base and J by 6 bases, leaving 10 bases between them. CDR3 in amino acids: CASSEDGGGEQYF. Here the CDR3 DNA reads TGTGCCAGCAGTGAAGACGGAGGAGGCGAGCAGTACTTC.

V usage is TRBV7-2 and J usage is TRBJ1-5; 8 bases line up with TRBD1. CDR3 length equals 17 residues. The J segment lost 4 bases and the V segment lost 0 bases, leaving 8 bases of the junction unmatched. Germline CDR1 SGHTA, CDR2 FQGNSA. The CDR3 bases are TGTGCCAGCAGCTTAGCCCGACCGGGACAGGAGAATCAGCCCCAGCATTTT. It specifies CASSLARPGQENQPQHF.

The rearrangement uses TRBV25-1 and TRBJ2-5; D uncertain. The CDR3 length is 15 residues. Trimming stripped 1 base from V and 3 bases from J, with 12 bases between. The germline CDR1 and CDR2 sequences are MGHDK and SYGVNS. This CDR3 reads CASSELPTGEETQYF. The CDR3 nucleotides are TGTGCCAGCAGTGAATTGCCGACTGGGGAAGAGACCCAGTACTTC.

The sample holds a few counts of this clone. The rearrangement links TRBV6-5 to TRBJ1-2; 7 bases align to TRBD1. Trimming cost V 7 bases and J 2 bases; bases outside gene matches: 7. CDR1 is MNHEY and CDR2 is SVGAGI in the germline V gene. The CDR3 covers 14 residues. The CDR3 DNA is TGTGCCAGCACCTCAGGGGGACTCAACTATGGCTACACCTTC. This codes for CASTSGGLNYGYTF.

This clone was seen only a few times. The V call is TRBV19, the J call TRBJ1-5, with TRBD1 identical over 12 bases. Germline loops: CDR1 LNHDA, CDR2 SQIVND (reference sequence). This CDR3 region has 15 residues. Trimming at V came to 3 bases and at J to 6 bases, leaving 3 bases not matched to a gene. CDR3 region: CASSMGQGALQPQHF. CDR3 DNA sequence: TGTGCCAGTAGTATGGGACAGGGGGCGCTTCAGCCCCAGCATTTT. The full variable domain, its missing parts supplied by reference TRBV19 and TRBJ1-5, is DGGITQSPKYLFRKEGQNVTLSCEQNLNHDAMYWYRQDPGQGLRLIYYSQIVNDFQKGDIAEGYSVSREKKESFPLTVTSAQKNPTAFYLCASSMGQGALQPQHFGDGTRLSIL.

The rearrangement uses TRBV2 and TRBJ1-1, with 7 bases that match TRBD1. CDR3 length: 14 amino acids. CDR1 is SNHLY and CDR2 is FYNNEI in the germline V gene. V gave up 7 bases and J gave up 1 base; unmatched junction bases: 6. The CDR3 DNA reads TGTGCCAGCACCCTGACAGGGAGGAACACTGAAGCTTTCTTT. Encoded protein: CASTLTGRNTEAFF.

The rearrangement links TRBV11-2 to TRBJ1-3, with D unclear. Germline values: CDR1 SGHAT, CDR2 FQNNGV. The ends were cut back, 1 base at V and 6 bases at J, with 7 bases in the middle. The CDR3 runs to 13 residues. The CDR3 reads CASSLGRANTIYF. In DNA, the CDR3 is TGTGCCAGCAGCTTAGGGCGGGCAAACACCATATATTTT.

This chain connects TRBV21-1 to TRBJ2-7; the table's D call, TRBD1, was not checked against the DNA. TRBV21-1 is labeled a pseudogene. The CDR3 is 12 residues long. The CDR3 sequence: CASSSPVYEQYF. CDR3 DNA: TGTGCCAGCAGCTCACCAGTCTACGAGCAGTACTTC.

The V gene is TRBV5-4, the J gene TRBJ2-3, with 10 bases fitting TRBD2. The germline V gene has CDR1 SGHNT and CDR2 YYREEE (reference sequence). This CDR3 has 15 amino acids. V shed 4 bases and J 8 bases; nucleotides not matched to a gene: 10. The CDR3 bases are TGTGCCAGCAGCACAGGACTAGCGGCGGGGGGTACGCAGTATTTT. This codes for CASSTGLAAGGTQYF.

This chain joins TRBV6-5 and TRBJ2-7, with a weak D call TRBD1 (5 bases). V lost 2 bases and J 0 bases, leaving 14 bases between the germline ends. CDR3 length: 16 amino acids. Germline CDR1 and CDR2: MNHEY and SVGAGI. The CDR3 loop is CASSYPPGSSSYEQYF. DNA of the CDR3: TGTGCCAGCAGTTACCCCCCAGGGTCTAGCTCCTACGAGCAGTACTTC.

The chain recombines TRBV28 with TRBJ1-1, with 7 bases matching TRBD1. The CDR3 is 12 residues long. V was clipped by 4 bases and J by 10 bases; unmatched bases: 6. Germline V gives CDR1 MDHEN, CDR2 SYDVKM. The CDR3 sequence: CASSWDRRVAFF. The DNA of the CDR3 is TGTGCCAGCAGTTGGGACAGACGCGTAGCTTTCTTT.

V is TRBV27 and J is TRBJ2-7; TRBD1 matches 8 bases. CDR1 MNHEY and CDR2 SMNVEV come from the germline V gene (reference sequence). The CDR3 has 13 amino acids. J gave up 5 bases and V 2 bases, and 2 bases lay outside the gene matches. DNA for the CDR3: TGTGCCAGCAGTTTAGACAGGGGACACGAGCAGTACTTC. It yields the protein CASSLDRGHEQYF.

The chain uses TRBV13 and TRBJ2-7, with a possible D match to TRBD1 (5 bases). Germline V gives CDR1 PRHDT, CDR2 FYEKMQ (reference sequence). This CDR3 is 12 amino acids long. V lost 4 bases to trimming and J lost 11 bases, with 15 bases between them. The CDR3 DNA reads TGTGCCAGCAGCTCCGACGATCTGGACAAGTACTTC. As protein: CASSSDDLDKYF.

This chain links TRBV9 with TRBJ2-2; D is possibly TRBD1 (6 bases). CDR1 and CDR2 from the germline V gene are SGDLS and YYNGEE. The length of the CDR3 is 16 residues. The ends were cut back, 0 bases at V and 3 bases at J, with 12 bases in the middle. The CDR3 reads CASSVAGGHYTGELFF. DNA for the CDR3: TGTGCCAGCAGCGTAGCTGGGGGACACTACACCGGGGAGCTGTTTTTT.